The 9 T cell receptor beta chains reported below all come from one sample, sequenced in a study of blood T cells in healthy people across ages. Using a J-beta primer mix together with a sample-barcoded 5' primer, a second PCR was run for roughly 6 to 12 cycles. MiXCR was run by TCRdb on the 5' RACE reads, yielding one entry per CDR3 protein. The sample contains approximately 880,000 distinct CDR3 sequences, roughly 52% of which appear only once. Sequenced: blood. These receptors were obtained from a man aged 25 to 40 in good health.

The rearrangement uses TRBV6-5 and TRBJ2-5; TRBD1 or TRBD2 may be the D gene (5 bases each). The CDR3 sequence is 15 residues long. Germline assignment: CDR1 MNHEY and CDR2 SVGAGI. V lost 6 bases to trimming and J lost 5 bases, with 19 bases between them. The CDR3 bases are TGTGCCAGCAGCACACTGGACGGGGCGAGGGAGACCCAGTACTTC. Amino acid sequence: CASSTLDGARETQYF.

The table lists this clonotype with a few counts. The chain has TRBV5-1 and TRBJ1-2; 7 bases line up with TRBD1. Germline loops: CDR1 SGHRS, CDR2 YFSETQ. The CDR3 consists of 16 residues. The trim removed 4 bases at V and 4 bases at J, leaving 13 bases unmatched. CDR3 bases: TGCGCCAGCAGCCCCGAGGGGGCAGGGCCCATCTATGGCTACACCTTC. This gives the protein CASSPEGAGPIYGYTF.

This clonotype has just a few counts. The chain joins TRBV12-3 or TRBV12-4 to TRBJ2-7; 8 bases fit TRBD1. V was pared by 6 bases and J by 2 bases, with 3 bases of the junction left unmatched. This CDR3 region has 13 residues. The CDR3 region has the DNA TGTGCCAGCAGCGGACAGGGTCCCTACGAGCAGTACTTC. Protein sequence: CASSGQGPYEQYF.

The CDR3 is CASSPHRGGEAFF. CDR3 nucleotide sequence: TGTGCCAGCAGCCCACACAGGGGAGGTGAAGCTTTCTTT. The chain joins TRBV3-1 to TRBJ1-1; 7 nucleotides agree with TRBD1. The CDR3 is made up of 13 amino acids. V gave up 4 bases and J gave up 7 bases; unmatched junction bases: 6. Germline CDR1 reads LGHDT; CDR2 reads YNNKEL (reference sequence).

This clonotype occurred once. The CDR3 protein is CASSQDLGGGSYNEQYF. The CDR3 DNA reads TGTGCCAGCAGCCAAGATCTTGGTGGGGGCTCCTACAATGAGCAGTACTTC. The chain recombines TRBV3-1 with TRBJ2-1, with D possibly TRBD1 on 6 matching bases. The J call may be incorrect, as the DNA end agrees better with TRBJ2-7. The CDR3 has 17 amino acids. In germline, CDR1 is LGHDT, CDR2 YNNKEL (reference sequence).

This sequence joins TRBV3-1 and TRBJ2-1; 7 bases agree with TRBD1. V trimming: 0 bases; J trimming: 5 bases; junction bases outside the gene matches: 4. Germline CDR1 reads LGHDT; CDR2 reads YNNKEL (reference sequence). The CDR3 runs to 15 residues. CDR3 nucleotides: TGTGCCAGCAGCCAAGACAGCGACAGGGACAATGAGCAGTTCTTC. This sequence encodes CASSQDSDRDNEQFF.

The CDR3 coding sequence is TGTGCCAGCGGCATGGACACTGAAGCTTTCTTT. Its protein product is CASGMDTEAFF. This chain uses TRBV12-3 or TRBV12-4 with TRBJ1-1; D unresolved. Trimming shortened V by 8 bases and J by 3 bases, and 7 bases separated the two germline ends. The CDR3 contains 11 residues.

This clonotype was counted a few times. This chain links TRBV28 with TRBJ2-7; 9 nucleotides line up with TRBD1. This CDR3 is 16 amino acids long. The V segment lost 6 bases and the J segment 1 base; nucleotides outside the gene matches: 10. The germline V gene encodes CDR1 MDHEN and CDR2 SYDVKM. CDR3: CASRKGTGTPSYEQYF. CDR3 coding DNA: TGTGCCAGCAGGAAGGGGACAGGGACGCCTTCCTACGAGCAGTACTTC.

This chain links TRBV9 with TRBJ2-2; TRBD2 matches 9 bases. The V gene's germline CDR1 is SGDLS and CDR2 YYNGEE. V gave up 7 bases and J gave up 6 bases; unmatched junction bases: 13. The CDR3 has 16 amino acids. The CDR3 DNA follows: TGTGCCAGCTCCCCAGCCAGCGGGGGGAGCCCCGGGGAGCTGTTTTTT. Its protein is CASSPASGGSPGELFF.